Presented here are 8 T cell receptor beta chains from one specimen sequenced in a study of CD8+ T cells in alopecia areata. Treatment given: oral pan-JAK inhibitor, 5-10 mg twice daily. RNA, once extracted, was reverse transcribed into cDNA for use as the sequencing template. TCRdb keeps only in-frame clones here, not all; method: immunoSEQ multiplex PCR. Among 150,000 to 200,000 clones listed, around 60% were seen once. The sample consisted of CD4+ T cells sorted from blood, taken at week 24, from a patient treated with tofacitinib. The source of these receptors is a human donor with alopecia areata.

As to this clone: This CDR3 is also generated by other DNA sequences in the sample. The chain has TRBV6-5 and TRBJ2-3; maybe TRBD2 (7 bases). V dropped 0 bases and J dropped 1 base, with 11 bases sitting between them. This CDR3 is 16 amino acids long. Germline CDR1 MNHEY, CDR2 SVGAGI. DNA of the CDR3: TGTGCCAGCAGTTACTCCAGGGGAGGGGGCACAGATACGCAGTATTTT. It is translated as CASSYSRGGGTDTQYF.

The chain recombines TRBV30 with TRBJ1-5; no definite D call. The germline V gene encodes CDR1 GTSNPN and CDR2 SVGIG (reference sequence). V lost 2 bases and J lost 1, with 12 bases in between. CDR3 length equals 15 residues. CDR3 coding DNA: TGTGCCTGGAGTCGAGACGGGGTGAGCAATCAGCCCCAGCATTTT. It translates to CAWSRDGVSNQPQHF.

The gene calls are TRBV30 and TRBJ1-1; TRBD1 is a possible D gene (6 bases). The V end lost 3 bases, the J end lost 3 bases, and 11 bases lay between the germline ends. Germline V gene data show CDR1 as GTSNPN and CDR2 as SVGIG (reference sequence). This CDR3 has 13 residues. The CDR3 sequence is CAWRGYRDTEAFF. The DNA for the CDR3 is TGTGCCTGGAGGGGTTACAGGGACACTGAAGCTTTCTTT. Combining the CDR3 with reference TRBV30 and TRBJ1-1 gives the whole variable domain SQTIHQWPATLVQPVGSPLSLECTVEGTSNPNLYWYRQAAGRGLQLLFYSVGIGQISSEVPQNLSASRPQDRQFILSSKKLLLSDSGFYLCAWRGYRDTEAFFGQGTRLTVV.

The genes are TRBV7-2 and TRBJ2-7; possible D gene TRBD2, 7 bases. The CDR3 spans 15 residues. CDR1 is SGHTA, CDR2 FQGNSA, per germline. V lost 1 base and J 2 bases, leaving 12 bases between the germline ends. This chain's CDR3 is CASSLVGGRTYEQYF. The CDR3 region has the DNA TGTGCCAGCAGCTTAGTCGGGGGGCGGACCTACGAGCAGTACTTC.

This CDR3 is CASQRAGRNIQYF. The CDR3 DNA reads as TGTGCCAGTCAACGGGCAGGGCGAAACATTCAGTACTTC. This chain uses TRBV11-3 with TRBJ2-4; TRBD1 might be the D (5 bases). The V gene lost 9 bases and the J gene lost 6 bases, with 15 bases spanning the gap. The CDR3 length is 13 residues. Germline-derived CDR1 and CDR2 are SGHNT and YENEEA.

The rearrangement joins TRBV29-1 to TRBJ1-1; D gene uncertain. This CDR3 has 12 amino acids. Trimming pared 5 bases from V and 8 bases from J, leaving 15 bases between. The germline V gene has CDR1 SQVTM and CDR2 ANQGSEA. The CDR3 loop reads CSVRWGLAEAFF. The DNA for the CDR3 is TGCAGCGTTCGGTGGGGTCTTGCAGAAGCTTTCTTT.

This rearrangement joins TRBV6-5 to TRBJ2-7; TRBD1 matches 10 bases. The V segment lost 10 bases and the J segment 3 bases; nucleotides outside the gene matches: 6. Germline V gene sequence: CDR1 MNHEY, CDR2 SVGAGI. This CDR3 has 13 residues. The CDR3, as DNA: TGTGCCACTCGGACAGGGGGTGGCTACGAGCAGTACTTC. Amino acids: CATRTGGGYEQYF.

The chain has TRBV20-1 and TRBJ1-2; maybe TRBD1 (6 bases). The CDR3 totals 10 residues. V was cut by 5 bases and J by 6 bases, with 7 bases left in between. The germline V gene encodes CDR1 DFQATT and CDR2 SNEGSKA (reference sequence). In nucleotides, the CDR3 is TGCAGTGCTGGGGACAATGGCTACACCTTC. Residues: CSAGDNGYTF.